This is a list of T cell receptor beta chains from one sample in a study of blood T cell repertoires in COVID-19. Data came from immunoSEQ multiplex PCR; TCRdb stores just in-frame clones and leaves some out. The sample lists approximately 38,000 clones; roughly nine tenths were seen once. Material for sequencing was peripheral blood. The source of these receptors is a man aged 30 to 45 with active or convalescent COVID-19. CDR3s include the opening cysteine and the closing phenylalanine or tryptophan. The order of the fields is D gene, J gene, clone size, CDR3 length, V gene, CDR3 DNA, CDR3 protein. A D gene is named only where the DNA matches it firmly. Clone size is shown for a subset of rows, as once, few, many or a class of expanded clone.

>.|TRBJ1-2|.|13|TRBV7-9
TGTGCCAGCAGCTTAGCCAGTAACTATGGCTACACCTTC
CASSLASNYGYTF
>.|TRBJ1-6|.|12|TRBV19
TGTGCCAGTAGGGAACAGAATTCACCCCTCCACTTT
CASREQNSPLHF
>.|TRBJ2-1|.|17|TRBV5-8
TGTGCCAGCAGCCCGGGTCGCGGGGCTAGATCCTACAATGAGCAGTTCTTC
CASSPGRGARSYNEQFF
>TRBD1|TRBJ1-1|.|13|TRBV5-5
TGTGCCAGCAGCACAACAGGGGGCGTAGGAGCTTTCTTT
CASSTTGGVGAFF
>.|TRBJ1-6|.|14|TRBV6-1
TGTGCCAGCAGTGAAGGTACCGAGAATTCACCCCTCCACTTT
CASSEGTENSPLHF
>.|TRBJ2-2|.|15|TRBV7-3
TGTGCCAGCAGCCCCCGAGGGACTTCCACCGGGGAGCTGTTTTTT
CASSPRGTSTGELFF
>.|TRBJ2-5|.|14|TRBV11-1
TGTGCCAGCAGCTTAGAGGAGCTCCAAGAGACCCAGTACTTC
CASSLEELQETQYF
>.|TRBJ2-1|.|15|TRBV6-5
TGTGCCAGCAGTTACGTCGATAGCTCCTACAATGAGCAGTTCTTC
CASSYVDSSYNEQFF
>.|TRBJ2-7|.|14|TRBV27
TGTGCCAGCAGCCCACGGGACATTGCCTACGAGCAGTACTTC
CASSPRDIAYEQYF
>.|TRBJ1-1|.|12|TRBV25-1
TGTGCCAGCAGGGAGGCGAACACTGAAGCTTTCTTT
CASREANTEAFF
>.|TRBJ2-2|.|15|TRBV7-6
TGTGCCAGCAGCTCTACGGACAGCTACACCGGGGAGCTGTTTTTT
CASSSTDSYTGELFF
>TRBD1|TRBJ2-3|.|11|TRBV2
TGCAGGACAGGGCGGACAGATACGCAGTATTTT
CRTGRTDTQYF
>.|TRBJ2-4|.|13|TRBV19
TGTGCCAGTAGTAATGCGGGGTGGAACATTCAGTACTTC
CASSNAGWNIQYF
>.|TRBJ1-1|.|13|TRBV18
TGTGCCAGCTCGTTGAGGTCCAACACTGAAGCTTTCTTT
CASSLRSNTEAFF
>TRBD2|TRBJ2-1|.|17|TRBV7-6
TGTGCCAGCAGCTTAGCGCCTAGCGGGGGAGTTTACAATGAGCAGTTCTTC
CASSLAPSGGVYNEQFF
>.|TRBJ1-5|.|14|TRBV19
TGTGCCACTGAAGCGACAGGTCCAAGTCAGCCCCAGCATTTT
CATEATGPSQPQHF
>TRBD2|TRBJ2-2|.|18|TRBV6-2/TRBV6-3
TGTGCCAGCAGTTACTCGAGGACTAGCGGTCGGAACACCGGGGAGCTGTTTTTT
CASSYSRTSGRNTGELFF
>.|TRBJ2-5|.|15|TRBV5-4
TGTGCCAGCAGCTTCCCACAGGGGGAGGGTGAGACCCAGTACTTC
CASSFPQGEGETQYF
>TRBD2|TRBJ2-1|.|15|TRBV6-5
TGTGCCACCCTACAAACCGCGGGAGCCTACAATGAGCAGTTCTTC
CATLQTAGAYNEQFF
>TRBD1|TRBJ2-5|.|16|TRBV30
TGTGCCTGGAGTGGGGGGACAGGGGATTACCAAGAGACCCAGTACTTC
CAWSGGTGDYQETQYF
>TRBD1|TRBJ1-2|.|14|TRBV6-5
TGTGCCAGTTCCGATACAGGGGGTAGCTATGGCTACACCTTC
CASSDTGGSYGYTF
>.|TRBJ2-1|.|15|TRBV24-1
TGTGCCACCAGTGATTTGCCCGGGAGACCCAATGAGCAGTTCTTC
CATSDLPGRPNEQFF
>TRBD1|TRBJ1-2|.|14|TRBV7-6
TGTGCCAGCAGTCCCGGGACAGGGGGCCTTGGCTACACCTTC
CASSPGTGGLGYTF
>.|TRBJ1-5|.|17|TRBV7-6
TGTGCCAGCAGCTTAAGGGGGGGACGAAATAGCAATCAGCCCCAGCATTTT
CASSLRGGRNSNQPQHF
>TRBD2|TRBJ2-1|few|16|TRBV19
TGTGCCAGTAGTATTACTAGCGGAACCGCCTACAATGAGCAGTTCTTC
CASSITSGTAYNEQFF
>.|TRBJ1-1|.|14|TRBV19
TGTGCCAGTAGTATTGGGTTGGCAGGCCCAGAGGCTTTCTTT
CASSIGLAGPEAFF
>.|TRBJ2-2|.|17|TRBV11-3
TGTGCCAGCAGCTTGGGCGGGTCACGGGGGAACACCGGGGAGCTGTTTTTT
CASSLGGSRGNTGELFF
>TRBD1|TRBJ2-5|.|14|TRBV5-4
TGTGCCAGCAGCTACCACAGGGGATCGGAGACCCAGTACTTC
CASSYHRGSETQYF
>.|TRBJ2-1|.|16|TRBV19
TGTGCCAGTAGTATAGGGTCTACTGGAGGGCGGGGTGAGCAGTTCTTC
CASSIGSTGGRGEQFF
>TRBD1|TRBJ1-5|.|16|TRBV5-1
TGCGCCAGCAGCTGCGTCTCCGGGACAGGGGATCAGCCCCAGCATTTT
CASSCVSGTGDQPQHF
>.|TRBJ2-2|.|15|TRBV11-2
TGTGCCAGCAGCCAAGTGGCAGGCCTCACCGGGGAGCTGTTTTTT
CASSQVAGLTGELFF
>TRBD1|TRBJ2-4|.|12|TRBV27
TGTGCCAGCGGGACAGGGACAAACATTCAGTACTTC
CASGTGTNIQYF
>.|TRBJ1-3|.|17|TRBV9
TGTGCCAGCAGCGGGGGGGACGGTACACTCTCTGGAAACACCATATATTTT
CASSGGDGTLSGNTIYF
>TRBD1|TRBJ2-6|.|18|TRBV5-4
TGTGCCAGCAGCTCTCAGACAGGGGAGTACTCTGGGGCCAACGTCCTGACTTTC
CASSSQTGEYSGANVLTF
>TRBD1|TRBJ1-2|once|16|TRBV19
TGTGCCAGTAGTATGCTTTCGGGACAGGGATTGTATGGCTACACCTTC
CASSMLSGQGLYGYTF
>TRBD1|TRBJ2-2|.|18|TRBV3-1/TRBV3-2
TGTGCCAGCCGAGGCATCGGCGGGACAGGGGGAAGGTCCGGGGAGCTGTTTTTT
CASRGIGGTGGRSGELFF
>.|TRBJ1-1|.|14|TRBV3-1/TRBV3-2
TGTGCCAGCAGCCAAGACGGGGGGAACACTGAAGCTTTCTTT
CASSQDGGNTEAFF
>.|TRBJ2-2|.|14|TRBV5-1
TGCGCCAGCAGCTTTTTCCAGGTCACCGGGGAGCTGTTTTTT
CASSFFQVTGELFF
>.|TRBJ2-1|.|13|TRBV29-1
TGCAGCGTTGTTGACAAAAGTCCCAATGAGCAGTTCTTC
CSVVDKSPNEQFF
>.|TRBJ2-2|.|14|TRBV11-2
TGTGCCAGCAGCGACTACGGCGGAACCGGGGAGCTGTTTTTT
CASSDYGGTGELFF
>TRBD1|TRBJ1-5|.|15|TRBV6-1
TGTGCCAGCAGTGAATCAAGACAGGGGGATCAGCCCCAGCATTTT
CASSESRQGDQPQHF
>.|TRBJ1-6|.|15|TRBV5-1
TGCGCCAGCAGCTCCGGACGGTTGGGAGGGTCACCCCTCCACTTT
CASSSGRLGGSPLHF
>TRBD1|TRBJ1-2|.|14|TRBV5-6
TGTGCCAGCAGCCCCGGGACAGGGAACTATGGCTACACCTTC
CASSPGTGNYGYTF
>TRBD1|TRBJ1-5|.|14|TRBV7-8
TGTGCCAGCAGCGCGGGACAGAAGAATCAGCCCCAGCATTTT
CASSAGQKNQPQHF
>.|TRBJ1-2|.|14|TRBV3-1/TRBV3-2
TGTGCCAGCAGCCAAGTACCGGGGAACTATGGCTACACCTTC
CASSQVPGNYGYTF